Shown below are 11 T cell receptor beta chains from a single sample sequenced in a study of cytomegalovirus exposure and HLA in healthy donors. Amplification used 60 Vbeta primers and 13 Jbeta primers. This table comes from immunoSEQ multiplex PCR, and its TCRdb copy is limited to in-frame clones, with some not included. The sample holds nearly 110,000 clones, around 80% seen once. The sample taken for sequencing was PBMCs. These receptors all stem from a man aged 25-45 years in good health and CMV-seropositive.

The chain is built from TRBV7-6 and TRBJ1-5; 9 nucleotides align to TRBD1. The CDR3 runs 15 residues. V was clipped by 4 bases and J by 2 bases; unmatched bases: 3. CDR1 and CDR2 (germline): SGHVS, FNYEAQ. DNA of the CDR3: TGTGCCAGCAGCTCGGGACAGGGAGGCAATCAGCCCCAGCATTTT. Its translation: CASSSGQGGNQPQHF.

In this sample, this clone turned up a few times. This chain connects TRBV5-8 to TRBJ2-2, with 7 bases aligning to TRBD2. The CDR3 has 13 residues. Germline CDR1 and CDR2: SGHTS and YDEGEE. CDR3: CIGWTRATGELFF. The CDR3 nucleotides read TGTATCGGGTGGACTAGGGCCACCGGGGAGCTGTTTTTT.

The chain employs TRBV7-6 and TRBJ1-5; 9 nucleotides line up with TRBD1. Germline CDR1 reads SGHVS; CDR2 reads FNYEAQ. V lost 1 base to trimming and J lost 6 bases; unmatched junction nucleotides: 10. The CDR3 sequence is 17 residues long. The CDR3 nucleotides are TGTGCCAGCAGCTTAGGAAGAACAGGGGGCGCGAGTCAGCCCCAGCATTTT. Translated: CASSLGRTGGASQPQHF.

The V call is TRBV7-6, the J call TRBJ2-5, with 8 bases aligning to TRBD2. The CDR3 is 15 amino acids. With 4 bases clipped from V and 7 bases from J, the junction kept 11 bases outside the gene matches. The germline V gene has CDR1 SGHVS and CDR2 FNYEAQ. The CDR3 loop reads CASSSGGPVLGTQYF. The CDR3 nucleotides are TGTGCCAGCAGCTCGGGGGGGCCTGTTCTAGGGACCCAGTACTTC.

The chain employs TRBV2 and TRBJ2-7, with TRBD2 identical over 9 bases. The CDR3 runs to 17 residues. V trimming: 1 base; J trimming: 2 bases; junction bases outside the gene matches: 9. Germline-derived CDR1 and CDR2 are SNHLY and FYNNEI. The CDR3 DNA sequence: TGTGCCAGCAGTGAAGTAGCGGGGGAGACGAATACCTACGAGCAGTACTTC. Protein: CASSEVAGETNTYEQYF.

This chain joins TRBV7-9 and TRBJ1-2; possible D gene TRBD1, 6 bases. Trimming stripped 3 bases from V and 9 bases from J, with 11 bases between. From germline, CDR1 is SEHNR and CDR2 FQNEAQ (reference sequence). The CDR3 totals 12 residues. The CDR3 DNA follows: TGTGCCAGCAGCTTGGACAGCCCCAGCTACACCTTC. Its translation is CASSLDSPSYTF.

This sequence joins TRBV9 and TRBJ1-6; TRBD1 aligns across 9 bases. With V trimmed by 4 bases and J by 8 bases, 10 bases remained unmatched. Looked up from germline, CDR1 is SGDLS and CDR2 is YYNGEE. This CDR3 has 16 amino acids. The CDR3 DNA is TGTGCCAGCAGCCTCGGCTCCCGGGACAGGGATTCACCCCTCCACTTT. This codes for CASSLGSRDRDSPLHF.

The gene calls are TRBV19 and TRBJ1-5, with 10 positions matching TRBD1. This CDR3 has 15 amino acids. Looked up from germline, CDR1 is LNHDA and CDR2 is SQIVND (reference sequence). V lost 5 bases and J lost 6; bases outside the gene matches: 7. The CDR3 loop is CASSEGQGIGQPQHF. DNA of the CDR3: TGTGCCAGTAGTGAGGGACAGGGGATAGGTCAGCCCCAGCATTTT. Complete variable domain (other parts from reference TRBV19 and TRBJ1-5): DGGITQSPKYLFRKEGQNVTLSCEQNLNHDAMYWYRQDPGQGLRLIYYSQIVNDFQKGDIAEGYSVSREKKESFPLTVTSAQKNPTAFYLCASSEGQGIGQPQHFGDGTRLSIL.

The genes are TRBV13 and TRBJ2-7; 8 bases fit TRBD2. This CDR3 contains 18 residues. Germline V gene sequence: CDR1 PRHDT, CDR2 FYEKMQ (reference sequence). The junction had 16 bases not matched to a gene; V was cut back by 4 bases and J by 2 bases. CDR3: CASSSGPGGGGRAYEQYF. The CDR3, as DNA: TGTGCCAGCAGCTCCGGCCCGGGGGGCGGGGGGCGGGCCTACGAGCAGTACTTC.

This chain uses TRBV5-1 with TRBJ1-4; D is unresolved. From germline, CDR1 is SGHRS and CDR2 YFSETQ. There are 14 residues in the CDR3. Trimming stripped 2 bases from V and 7 bases from J, with 12 bases between. CDR3: CASSFSATGEKLFF. In DNA, the CDR3 is TGCGCCAGCAGCTTTAGCGCTACCGGTGAAAAACTGTTTTTT.

This clone was observed once. The chain carries TRBV6-6 and TRBJ2-7; a weak D match, TRBD2 (6 bases). The CDR3 runs to 12 residues. Germline V gene data show CDR1 as MNHNY and CDR2 as SVGAGI (reference sequence). V was trimmed by 9 bases and J by 7 bases, leaving 16 bases between them. The CDR3 coding sequence is TGTGCCAGTGCGGGGAGCCGGAGGGAGCAGTACTTC. Translating it yields CASAGSRREQYF.